The T cell receptor (beta chain) under discussion was sequenced for a study of cytomegalovirus exposure and HLA in healthy donors. For the study at large: From HLA-typed donors, an early data release held some 80 million unique TCRs.

This CDR3 has 15 amino acids. The germline V gene has CDR1 SGHAT and CDR2 FQNNGV. The J segment lost 4 bases and the V segment lost 1 base, leaving 6 bases of the junction unmatched. Use of 60 Vbeta and 13 Jbeta primers characterized the PCR. The protocol was immunoSEQ multiplex PCR, while the TCRdb copy is restricted to in-frame clones and leaves out a portion. The table shows 60,000 to 80,000 clones, with approximately 80% occurring only once. The chain links TRBV11-2 to TRBJ2-7; 8 positions agree with TRBD2. This TCR derives from a girl aged 10 to 17 in good health and CMV-seropositive. Material for sequencing was PBMCs. The DNA of the CDR3 is TGTGCCAGCAGCTTAGCGGGAGGGCCTGGATACGAGCAGTACTTC. Translation: CASSLAGGPGYEQYF.